Presented here are 3 T cell receptor beta chains from one specimen sequenced in a study of T cell responses to AZD1222 COVID-19 vaccine. Generated by immunoSEQ multiplex PCR, the TCRdb table keeps only in-frame clones and is missing some. The sample includes about 140,000 clones, about nine tenths of them seen just once. The source was peripheral blood, collected on day 0 of AZD1222 vaccination. The receptors were sampled from an adult in good health.

This chain links TRBV7-8 with TRBJ2-1; no reliable D call. V was cut by 1 base and J by 3 bases, with 7 bases left in between. There are 14 residues in the CDR3. CDR1 and CDR2 (germline): SGHVS, FQNEAQ. The CDR3: CASSLDFFYNEQFF. CDR3 DNA sequence: TGTGCCAGCAGCTTAGACTTCTTCTACAATGAGCAGTTCTTC.

This clone was seen only once. The chain has TRBV28 and TRBJ1-2, with 9 bases identical to TRBD1. CDR1 is MDHEN, CDR2 SYDVKM, per germline. The length of the CDR3 is 16 residues. V was clipped by 5 bases and J by 6 bases; unmatched bases: 13. The CDR3 DNA is TGTGCCAGCAGTCCACAACGTCCCGGGACAGGGAATGGCTACACCTTC. Its protein is CASSPQRPGTGNGYTF.

The chain uses TRBV19 and TRBJ1-5, with 12 bases matching TRBD1. The CDR3 has 18 amino acids. V trimming: 6 bases; J trimming: 1 base; junction bases outside the gene matches: 10. Germline assignment: CDR1 LNHDA and CDR2 SQIVND (reference sequence). CDR3 nucleotide sequence: TGTGCCAGTAGCCCGGGACAGGGGGCGGATCGAAGCAATCAGCCCCAGCATTTT. This sequence encodes CASSPGQGADRSNQPQHF.